This is a list of T cell receptor beta chains from one sample in a study of monozygotic twins with inflammatory bowel disease. TCRdb re-called the 5' RACE reads and gives one entry per CDR3 protein, without DNA. Its table records about 210,000 distinct CDR3 sequences. Sequenced sample: blood. The receptors were gathered from a human donor with ulcerative colitis or Crohn's disease, or a healthy co-twin of an affected twin (not recorded which). CDR3s include the opening cysteine and the closing phenylalanine or tryptophan.

J: TRBJ1-1; V: TRBV19; CDR3: CASSMELRGRTEAFF
J: TRBJ2-1; V: TRBV6-2/TRBV6-3; CDR3: CASSSLTSPLVNEQFF
J: TRBJ1-2; V: TRBV13; CDR3: CASSYRVEDYGYTF
J: TRBJ2-2; V: TRBV7-7; CDR3: CASGSPGGNTGELFF
J: TRBJ2-1; V: TRBV6-1; CDR3: CASRSQGANWGEQFF
J: TRBJ2-7; V: TRBV7-3; CDR3: CASRAYPRRLAAYEQYF
J: TRBJ2-2; V: TRBV3-1; CDR3: CASSQDGGGELFF
J: TRBJ1-1; V: TRBV29-1; CDR3: CSVGERGAEAFF
J: TRBJ2-6; V: TRBV5-1; CDR3: CASSSGQISGANVLTF
J: TRBJ2-1; V: TRBV6-6; CDR3: CASRSLRNEQFF
J: TRBJ2-2; V: TRBV3-1; CDR3: CASSPTGQGGTGELFF
J: TRBJ1-5; V: TRBV5-6; CDR3: CASSLGGAGGPQHF
J: TRBJ1-5; V: TRBV13; CDR3: CASSLPRDRVGNQPQHF
J: TRBJ2-2; V: TRBV7-9; CDR3: CASSSRGANTGELFF
J: TRBJ2-3; V: TRBV27; CDR3: CASSILTAADTQYF
J: TRBJ1-5; V: TRBV29-1; CDR3: CSVEAGFGQPQHF
J: TRBJ1-1; V: TRBV29-1; CDR3: CSVGRGQGASGTEAFF
J: TRBJ2-1; V: TRBV4-1; CDR3: CASSQEELAAYNEQFF
J: TRBJ2-5; V: TRBV6-1; CDR3: CASRGLAGRETQYF
J: TRBJ2-1; V: TRBV7-3; CDR3: CASSLEDWNEQFF
J: TRBJ2-2; V: TRBV30; CDR3: CAWSGSGTGELFF
J: TRBJ2-2; V: TRBV15; CDR3: CATWGADTGELFF
J: TRBJ1-4; V: TRBV20-1; CDR3: CSAREGSNEKLFF
J: TRBJ2-7; V: TRBV20-1; CDR3: CSATTGLGYEQYF
J: TRBJ2-1; V: TRBV18; CDR3: CASSPGLSSYNEQFF